In its sample, the clone carrying this TCR beta chain was seen a few times. The antigen remains undetermined. These data are taken from a study of cytomegalovirus exposure and HLA in healthy donors. Study summary: Among about 179 million T cells, an earlier analysis found around 100 million unique TCR beta sequences. Study-wide results and limits: Researchers reported from a later analysis that most CMV-associated TCR beta chains appeared HLA-restricted. Most TCR sequences proved rare, with some public TCRs found in many donors.

13 Jbeta primers and 60 Vbeta primers were used for the PCR. Original processing notes: A follow-up analysis tallied about 80 million unique TCR beta chains, some 9.9 million shared. The table came from immunoSEQ multiplex PCR; TCRdb's copy has only in-frame clones and leaves some out. That table supplies the V and J calls and clone size; D and trimming were determined from the DNA. This sample yields some 200,000 clones, of which about four fifths are seen a single time; 0.075% to 0.1% belongs to the top ten. V lost 5 bases and J lost 4; bases outside the gene matches: 10. CDR3 length equals 15 residues. Germline V CDR1 and CDR2: SGHVS, FNYEAQ.

V is TRBV7-6 and J is TRBJ1-2; 7 nucleotides match TRBD1. This receptor was obtained from a boy younger than 10 in good health and CMV-seronegative. The sample comprised PBMCs. CDR3 DNA: TGTGCCAGCAGCCCCGAACAGGGGCTAATCTATGGCTACACCTTC. Translating gives CASSPEQGLIYGYTF.